What follows describes a single TCR beta chain. What it binds is not known. This record comes from a study of cytomegalovirus exposure and HLA in healthy donors. Points from the study as a whole: Previously analyzed data showed that most TCR beta V segments were productive at a frequency of about 87% or about 30%. Cytomegalovirus association was listed for about 150 TCR beta chains. Upon later analysis, TCR association rates were observed to vary by HLA locus, being highest for DRB1 and lowest for HLA-C. Most TCRs appeared rarely, but some public TCRs recurred in many donors.

The PCR used 60 Vbeta and 13 Jbeta primers. Repertoires were generated with immunoSEQ multiplex PCR, while TCRdb's copy carries only in-frame clones and drops some. This sample has 170,000 or so clones, with 75% to 85% found just once. The V gene lost 3 bases and the J gene lost 3 bases, with 7 bases spanning the gap. The CDR3 loop spans 13 amino acids. CDR1 is SGDLS and CDR2 is YYNGEE in the germline V gene. Sequencing was done on a sample of PBMCs. The chain combines TRBV9 with TRBJ2-1; D is ambiguous. This sequence originates from a woman in her twenties or thirties in good health and CMV-seropositive. The CDR3 spells CASSGNYYNEQFF. CDR3 DNA sequence: TGTGCCAGCAGCGGGAACTACTACAATGAGCAGTTCTTC.